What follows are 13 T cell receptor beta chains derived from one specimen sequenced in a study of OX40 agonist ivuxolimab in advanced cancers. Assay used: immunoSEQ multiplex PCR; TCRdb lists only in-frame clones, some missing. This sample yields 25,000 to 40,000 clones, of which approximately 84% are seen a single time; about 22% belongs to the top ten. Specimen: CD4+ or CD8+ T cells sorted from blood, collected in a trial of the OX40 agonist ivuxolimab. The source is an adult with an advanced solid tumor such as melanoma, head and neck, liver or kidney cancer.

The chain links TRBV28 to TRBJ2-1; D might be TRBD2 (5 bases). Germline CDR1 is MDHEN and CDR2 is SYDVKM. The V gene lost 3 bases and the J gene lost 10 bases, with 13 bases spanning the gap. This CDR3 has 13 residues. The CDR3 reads CASSFGVSWEQFF. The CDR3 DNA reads TGTGCCAGCAGTTTCGGGGTTTCATGGGAGCAGTTCTTC.

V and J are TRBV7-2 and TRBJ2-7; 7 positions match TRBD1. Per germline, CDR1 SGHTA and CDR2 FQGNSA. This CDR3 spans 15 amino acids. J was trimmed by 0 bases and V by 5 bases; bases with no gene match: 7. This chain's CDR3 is CASSPWDSSSYEQYF. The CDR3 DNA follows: TGTGCCAGCAGCCCGTGGGACAGCAGCTCCTACGAGCAGTACTTC.

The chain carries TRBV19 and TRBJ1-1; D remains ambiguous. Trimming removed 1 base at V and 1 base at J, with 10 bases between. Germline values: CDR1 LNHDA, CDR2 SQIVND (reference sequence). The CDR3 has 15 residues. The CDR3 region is CASSIGPDSNTEAFF. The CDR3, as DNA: TGTGCCAGTAGTATAGGGCCCGACTCGAACACTGAAGCTTTCTTT.

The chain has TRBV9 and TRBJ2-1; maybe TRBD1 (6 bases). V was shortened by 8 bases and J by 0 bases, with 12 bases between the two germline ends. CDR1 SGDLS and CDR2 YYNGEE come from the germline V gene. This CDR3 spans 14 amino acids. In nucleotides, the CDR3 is TGTGCCAGTGCCACAGGGAACTCCTACAATGAGCAGTTCTTC. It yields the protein CASATGNSYNEQFF.

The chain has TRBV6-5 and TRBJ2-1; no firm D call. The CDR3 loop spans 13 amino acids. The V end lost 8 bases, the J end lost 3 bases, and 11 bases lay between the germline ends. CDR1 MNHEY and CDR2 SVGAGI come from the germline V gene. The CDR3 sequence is CASRTSSYNEQFF. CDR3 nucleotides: TGTGCCAGCCGTACAAGCAGCTACAATGAGCAGTTCTTC.

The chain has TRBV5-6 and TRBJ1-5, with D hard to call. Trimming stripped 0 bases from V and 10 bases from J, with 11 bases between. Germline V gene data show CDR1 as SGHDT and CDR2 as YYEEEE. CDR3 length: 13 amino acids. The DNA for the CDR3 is TGTGCCAGCAGCTTGGGGTCTGGGAGTCCCCAGCATTTT. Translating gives CASSLGSGSPQHF.

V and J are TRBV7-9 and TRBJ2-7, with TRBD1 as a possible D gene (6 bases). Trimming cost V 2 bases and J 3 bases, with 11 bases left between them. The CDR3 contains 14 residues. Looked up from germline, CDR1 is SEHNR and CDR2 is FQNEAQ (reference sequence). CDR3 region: CASSLTDSNYEQYF. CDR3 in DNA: TGTGCCAGCAGCTTAACGGACAGTAACTACGAGCAGTACTTC.

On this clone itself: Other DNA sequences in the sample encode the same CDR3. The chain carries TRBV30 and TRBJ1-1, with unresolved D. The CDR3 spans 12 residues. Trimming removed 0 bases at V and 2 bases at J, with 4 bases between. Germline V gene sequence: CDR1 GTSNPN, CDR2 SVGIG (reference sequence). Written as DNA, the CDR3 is TGTGCCTGGAGTGTACTTAACACTGAAGCTTTCTTT. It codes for CAWSVLNTEAFF.

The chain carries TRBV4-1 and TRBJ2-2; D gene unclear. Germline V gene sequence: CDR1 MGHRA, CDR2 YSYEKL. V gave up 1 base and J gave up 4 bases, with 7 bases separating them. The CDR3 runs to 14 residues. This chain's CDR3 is CASSQVGVTGELFF. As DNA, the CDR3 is TGCGCCAGCAGCCAAGTCGGCGTCACCGGGGAGCTGTTTTTT.

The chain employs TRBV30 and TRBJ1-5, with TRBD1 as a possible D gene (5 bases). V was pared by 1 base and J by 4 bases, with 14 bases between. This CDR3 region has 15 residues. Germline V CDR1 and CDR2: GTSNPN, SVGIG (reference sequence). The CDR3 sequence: CAWSEDGGVNQPQHF. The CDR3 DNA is TGTGCCTGGAGTGAAGACGGGGGGGTAAATCAGCCCCAGCATTTT.

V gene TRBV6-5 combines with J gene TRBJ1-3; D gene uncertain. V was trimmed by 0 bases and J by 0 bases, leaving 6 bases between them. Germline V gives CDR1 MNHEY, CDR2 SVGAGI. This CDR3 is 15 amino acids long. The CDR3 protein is CASSYSGSSGNTIYF. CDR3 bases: TGTGCCAGCAGTTACTCGGGGAGCTCTGGAAACACCATATATTTT.

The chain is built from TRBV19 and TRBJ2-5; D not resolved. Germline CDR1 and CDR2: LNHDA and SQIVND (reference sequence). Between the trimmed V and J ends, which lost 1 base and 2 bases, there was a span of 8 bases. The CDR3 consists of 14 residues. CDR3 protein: CASSIVAEQETQYF. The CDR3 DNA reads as TGTGCCAGTAGTATAGTTGCAGAACAAGAGACCCAGTACTTC.

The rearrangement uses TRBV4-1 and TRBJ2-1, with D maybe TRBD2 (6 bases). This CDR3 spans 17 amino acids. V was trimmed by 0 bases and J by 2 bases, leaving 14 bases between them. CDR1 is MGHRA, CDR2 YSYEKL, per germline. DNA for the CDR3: TGCGCCAGCAGCCAAGACCCAATAGCGGAGCCCTACAATGAGCAGTTCTTC. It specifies CASSQDPIAEPYNEQFF.